This T cell receptor beta chain is drawn from a study of blood T cell repertoires in COVID-19 (dated by TCRdb to between 2020 and 2021). A note on the overall study: The collaborator samples originated in the United States, Italy and Spain and spanned the acute and convalescent phases of COVID-19. The prospective study material was composed of cDNA or gDNA derived from T cells, B-cell-depleted T cells, or PBMCs. HLA class I and class II types, where available, came from metadata supplied by the sample provider rather than from assay-based typing. Samples came from the ongoing ImmuneRACE study (first 160 participants) plus 1,254 subjects from 6 global collaborators. The dataset comprised deeply sampled blood TCRbeta repertoires from subjects exposed to, actively infected with, or recovered from COVID-19. Sample metadata almost always included a de-identified subject ID, COVID-19 status, age in years and sex. A freely available public database, intended as a resource for researchers studying the immune response to SARS-CoV-2, is where the repertoires were released.

Paper-wide results and their limitations: The amount of clinical and demographic metadata varied by source and participant and was provided uncurated.

A second Seattle source provided samples from volunteer blood donors who had recovered from COVID-19. Each collaborating institution followed its own protocols to collect whole blood in K2EDTA tubes. For TCRbeta analysis, collaborators shipped samples in one of three forms: frozen whole blood, isolated PBMCs, or DNA extracted from either of those sample types. About this clone itself: The clone's antigen remains unknown. The sample holds no much larger clone one base away, and base qualities are not on file.

V lost 3 bases and J lost 6 bases, and the count of bases not matched to a germline gene is 9. From the cysteine through the phenylalanine, the CDR3 covers 15 amino acids. Left in the record is the CDR3 DNA by itself, 45 bases read in frame from the first base. The CDR1 and CDR2 encoded by the germline V gene (reference sequence) are WNHNN and SYGVQD. TCRbeta CDR3 regions were amplified from genomic DNA by means of the immunoSEQ Assay, a bias-controlled multiplex PCR. Regarding the original processing steps: The number of nucleated cells in each sample was estimated by amplification of reference gene primers within the assay. Sequence reads were collapsed and filtered to measure the absolute abundance of every unique TCRbeta CDR3 rearrangement. For each sample, productive Simpson clonality was calculated as the square root of Simpson's diversity index across productive rearrangements. The table comes from immuneACCESS by way of TCRdb, which keeps in-frame sequences with V and J called. Part of the clones is missing from these tables; in studies checked, under half for an unresolved V gene and the rest for unknown reasons. For V, J and clone size, that table is used; D and trimming come from the DNA. Counted in this sample were approximately 260,000 clones; about nine tenths of them appeared once. The leading ten clones occupy around 7.2% of the sample.

Sequenced: peripheral blood. In this chain, TRBV10-1 is recombined with TRBJ2-7; TRBD1 agrees with 9 junctional bases. The sequence was obtained from a man between 60 and 75 years old who had recovered from COVID-19. Read as DNA, the sequence is TGCGCCAGCAGTGATGCGGACAGGGGATCGACCGAGCAGTACTTC. This encodes CASSDADRGSTEQYF.